This T cell receptor beta chain was sequenced during a study of radiation and T cells in renal cell carcinoma. Looking at the study overall: Nephrectomy followed 15 Gy stereotactic body radiation by 4 weeks.

General study results and limits: From baseline, blood top tumor clonotypes peaked at 2 weeks post-radiation.

V dropped 8 bases and J dropped 0; count of bases not matched to a gene: 4. CDR1 is ENHRY, CDR2 SYGVKD, per germline. The CDR3 spans 14 residues. Data came from immunoSEQ multiplex PCR; TCRdb stores just in-frame clones and leaves some out. This table has some 22,000 clones, roughly 80% appearing once. As for time point: baseline pretreatment blood. Treatment meaning: 15 Gy SBRT to primary tumor, nephrectomy 4 weeks later. Serial blood draws occurred at baseline and 2 and 4 weeks post-SBRT. This renal cell carcinoma was of the clear cell type. A note on this clone: Its antigen is as yet unknown.

This specimen was blood, taken from a patient whose treatment included radiotherapy and nephrectomy. This sequence was found in a man in his sixties with renal cell carcinoma. The chain combines TRBV10-3 with TRBJ2-5, with 9 bases matching TRBD2. The DNA for the CDR3 is TGTGCCATCCGGCCTAGCGGGAACCAAGAGACCCAGTACTTC. This sequence encodes CAIRPSGNQETQYF.